This T cell receptor (beta chain) was sequenced for a study of T cell changes during pregnancy in multiple sclerosis. The data were produced by immunoSEQ multiplex PCR, yet TCRdb's version contains in-frame clones alone and is incomplete. The sample includes under 40,000 clones, about 90% of them seen just once. This clone was picked up one time. The V end was cut by 3 bases, the J end by 8 bases, with 13 bases between. Germline V CDR1 and CDR2: MDHEN, SYDVKM. CDR3 length: 14 residues. The origin of this receptor is a female donor in good health, enrolled as a control in a pregnancy study. This sample comprised CD4+ T cells from peripheral blood mononuclear cells, obtained in the third trimester of pregnancy. The V call is TRBV28, the J call TRBJ1-4, with D possibly being TRBD1 (5 bases). The CDR3 here is CASSFRAGEEKLFF. The DNA for the CDR3 is TGTGCCAGCAGTTTCAGGGCTGGTGAGGAAAAACTGTTTTTT.